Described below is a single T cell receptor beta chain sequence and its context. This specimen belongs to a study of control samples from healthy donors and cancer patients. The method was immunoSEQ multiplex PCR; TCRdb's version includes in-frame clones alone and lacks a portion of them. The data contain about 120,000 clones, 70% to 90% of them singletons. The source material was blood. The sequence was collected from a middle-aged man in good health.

The CDR3 DNA sequence: TGTGCCAGCGGGGGGGGACAGAGCACTGAAGCTTTCTTT. It yields the protein CASGGGQSTEAFF. The chain recombines TRBV2 with TRBJ1-1; 7 bases are a match to TRBD1. Germline V gives CDR1 SNHLY, CDR2 FYNNEI. This CDR3 has 13 amino acids. V lost 8 bases, J lost 4 bases, and 7 bases stayed unmatched.